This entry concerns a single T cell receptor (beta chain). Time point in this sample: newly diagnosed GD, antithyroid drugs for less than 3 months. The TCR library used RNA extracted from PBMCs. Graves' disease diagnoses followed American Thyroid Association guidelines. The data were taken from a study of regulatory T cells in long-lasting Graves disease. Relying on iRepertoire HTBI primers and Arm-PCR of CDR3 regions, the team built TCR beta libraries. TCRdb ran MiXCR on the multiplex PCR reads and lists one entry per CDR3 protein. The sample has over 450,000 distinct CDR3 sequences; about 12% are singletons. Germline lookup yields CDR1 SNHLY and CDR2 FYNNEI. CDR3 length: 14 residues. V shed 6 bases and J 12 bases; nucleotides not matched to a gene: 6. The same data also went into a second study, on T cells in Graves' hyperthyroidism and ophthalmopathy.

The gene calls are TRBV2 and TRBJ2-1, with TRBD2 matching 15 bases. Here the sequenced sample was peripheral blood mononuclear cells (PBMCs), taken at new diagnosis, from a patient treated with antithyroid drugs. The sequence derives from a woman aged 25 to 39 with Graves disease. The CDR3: CASRKRTSGRGQFF. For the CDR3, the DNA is TGTGCCAGCAGGAAGCGGACTAGCGGGAGGGGGCAGTTCTTC.